A selection of T cell receptor beta chains follows, all from one sample in a study of T cell changes during pregnancy in multiple sclerosis. Here immunoSEQ multiplex PCR was the method, and the copy in TCRdb shows in-frame clones only, minus some. The data show approximately 63,000 clones, about nine tenths seen once. The sequences come from peripheral blood, collected after pregnancy. The receptors here all came from a female donor in good health, enrolled as a control in a pregnancy study. Each CDR3 is given with its conserved first and last residue. D genes are given only for firm matches. Some rows have no size entry. The others give once, few or many, or a class for an expanded clone.

v_gene	j_gene	d_gene	abundance	CDR3nt	CDR3aa
TRBV27	TRBJ2-7	TRBD2	.	TGTGCCAGCACCCCGACGGGAGGGGCTGAGTACGAGCAGTACTTC	CASTPTGGAEYEQYF
TRBV6-6	TRBJ1-1	TRBD1	.	TGTGCCAGCAGTTACCCCGGGACAGTACGAGCTTTCTTT	CASSYPGTVRAFF
TRBV27	TRBJ1-1	TRBD1	.	TGTGCCAGCAGTCTAGAGACAGGGCGATACACTGAAGCTTTCTTT	CASSLETGRYTEAFF
TRBV25-1	TRBJ2-2	.	.	TGTGCCAGCAGTTCAGGCCCGAACACCGGGGAGCTGTTTTTT	CASSSGPNTGELFF
TRBV27	TRBJ1-2	.	.	TGTGCCAGCAGTTTATCCGCCGGGGGGGCTGGGTATGGCTACACCTTC	CASSLSAGGAGYGYTF
TRBV11-3	TRBJ2-7	.	.	TGTGCCAGCAGCTCGGGGCAGGGCAGGCGGGGCGAGCAGTACTTC	CASSSGQGRRGEQYF
TRBV6-4	TRBJ2-2	.	.	TGTGCCAGCAGTGACACAACAGGTCCAGGGTACACCGGGGAGCTGTTTTTT	CASSDTTGPGYTGELFF
TRBV27	TRBJ1-1	.	.	TGTGCCAGCAGTTTATCGTGGCAGGGGTATGCTGAAGCTTTCTTT	CASSLSWQGYAEAFF
TRBV4-2	TRBJ2-3	TRBD1	once	TGTGCCAGCAGCCAAGGTCAGGGGGCTACAGATACGCAGTATTTT	CASSQGQGATDTQYF
TRBV5-7	TRBJ2-3	TRBD2	.	TGTGCCAGCAGCCCTACCGGGACTAGCGGGGTCACAGATACGCAGTATTTT	CASSPTGTSGVTDTQYF
TRBV5-1	TRBJ2-7	TRBD2	.	TGCGCCAGCAGTTTACTCCCCATAGCGGGGCAATCGGGAGAGCAGTACTTC	CASSLLPIAGQSGEQYF
TRBV7-2	TRBJ1-4	.	.	TGTGCCAGCAGCTTAGAGCGAGAAAAACTGTTTTTT	CASSLEREKLFF
TRBV6-5	TRBJ1-2	.	once	TGTGCCAGCTGTCAGGGAATGGTCTATGGCTACACCTTC	CASCQGMVYGYTF
TRBV30	TRBJ1-1	TRBD1	.	TGTGCCTGGAGCGGGACAGGGGGTGGCACTGAAGCTTTCTTT	CAWSGTGGGTEAFF
TRBV2	TRBJ1-3	.	.	TGTGCCAGCAGTTCTGTGGGACATTCTGGAAACACCATATATTTT	CASSSVGHSGNTIYF
TRBV18	TRBJ1-1	TRBD1	.	TGTGCCAGCGACCAGGGGGAAAACACTGAAGCTTTCTTT	CASDQGENTEAFF
TRBV6-5	TRBJ1-2	.	.	TGTGCCAGCAGTTACTCACTCCCCGAGAGAGGGTATGGCTACACCTTC	CASSYSLPERGYGYTF
TRBV5-5	TRBJ1-6	TRBD1	.	TGTGCCAGCAGCTTGGTGGGACAGCGAAATTCACCCCTCCACTTT	CASSLVGQRNSPLHF
TRBV4-2	TRBJ1-5	.	.	TGTGCCAGCAGCCCGCAAAATAAGGGGCAAGGTCAGCCCCAGCATTTT	CASSPQNKGQGQPQHF
TRBV7-8	TRBJ2-4	.	.	TGTGCCAGCAGCTTTGGTAGGGGTTCTGCCAAAAACATTCAGTACTTC	CASSFGRGSAKNIQYF
TRBV18	TRBJ2-1	TRBD2	.	TGTGCCAGCTCCCCCCCGGGGCTAGCGGGGGGACTACGTCCTGAGCAGTTCTTC	CASSPPGLAGGLRPEQFF
TRBV5-1	TRBJ2-5	TRBD1	.	TGCGCCAGCAGCCCAGGGACAGCCTATGAGACCCAGTACTTC	CASSPGTAYETQYF
TRBV9	TRBJ1-2	.	.	TGTGCCAGCAGCGTAGGAGCCGACTTTAACTATGGCTACACCTTC	CASSVGADFNYGYTF
TRBV7-9	TRBJ1-4	.	.	TGTGCCAGCAGCTTCCAGTCAACTAATGAAAAACTGTTTTTT	CASSFQSTNEKLFF
TRBV10-3	TRBJ1-2	TRBD1	.	TGTGCCATCAGTTCGACAGGGGGTCCCTATGGCTACACCTTC	CAISSTGGPYGYTF
TRBV6-5	TRBJ1-4	.	.	TGTGCCAGCAGTGTCACCGGGGAGAGTGAAAAACTGTTTTTT	CASSVTGESEKLFF